This T cell receptor beta chain was sequenced during a study of T cell responses to AZD1222 COVID-19 vaccine. Study as a whole: Second-dose recipients at about 4 or about 12 weeks were treated as one pooled group. Study-wide results and caveats: Researchers took repertoire samples only after the peak T cell response had come. Following two doses of AZD1222, Spike-specific TCR breadth and depth rose. Spike-wide vaccine-associated CD4 TCRs dominated at 160-218 and 743-854.

A note on this clone: As yet, its antigen is unknown.

Trimming shortened V by 1 base and J by 6 bases, and 9 bases separated the two germline ends. Germline lookup yields CDR1 LGHNA and CDR2 YNFKEQ. The CDR3 runs to 13 residues. Method: immunoSEQ multiplex PCR; TCRdb's copy keeps in-frame clones and lacks some. The sample lists fewer than 130,000 clones, around 92% occurring once. This receptor was obtained from an adult in good health. The sample here was peripheral blood, taken on day 0 of AZD1222 vaccination. The chain has TRBV4-2 and TRBJ1-2; no clear D gene. CDR3 DNA sequence: TGTGCCAGCAGCCAAGTAGCTGGCGATGGCTACACCTTC. This codes for CASSQVAGDGYTF.